This T cell receptor (beta chain) was identified during a study of PD-1 blockade in classical Hodgkin lymphoma. Points from the study as a whole: CD4+ TCR diversity climbed significantly by C4D1, unlike CD8+ TCR diversity.

Relapse after autologous stem cell transplantation occurred in every patient, and brentuximab vedotin exposure varied. Notes on this clone: The antigen remains unidentified.

The length of the CDR3 is 15 residues. V dropped 5 bases and J dropped 4 bases, with 15 bases sitting between them. Germline CDR1 and CDR2: SGHAT and FQNNGV. Sequencing was performed with immunoSEQ multiplex PCR; in TCRdb, only in-frame clones are kept and a portion is missing. The table has under 110,000 clones, 75% to 90% seen once. The V call is TRBV11-2, the J call TRBJ1-5; D is ambiguous. The clonotype originates from a human donor with classical Hodgkin lymphoma. The source was peripheral blood mononuclear cells (PBMCs), collected before the second cycle of nivolumab. CDR3: CASSPIGGSNQPQHF. The CDR3 DNA is TGTGCCAGCAGCCCAATCGGCGGTTCGAATCAGCCCCAGCATTTT.